The 20 T cell receptor beta chains given below trace back to one sample, sequenced in a study of siplizumab effects on memory and regulatory T cells. The antigens of these receptors remain unknown. Sequencing used immunoSEQ multiplex PCR; TCRdb keeps in-frame clones, though not all of them. The sample consists of 15,000 to 20,000 clones, about 40% of them appearing once. Coculture of the mixed lymphocyte reaction cells took place at 37 degrees C and lasted around 6 days. The specimen sequenced was CFSE-low (dividing) CD4+ T cells sorted from an allogeneic mixed lymphocyte reaction. All receptors derive from a human donor in good health; the cells came from an allogeneic mixed lymphocyte reaction. Some clones in this sample may be carry-over from other donors' samples.

V and J are TRBV2 and TRBJ2-5, with D possibly being TRBD1 (5 bases). Germline values: CDR1 SNHLY, CDR2 FYNNEI. The CDR3 is made up of 16 amino acids. Trimming removed 4 bases at V and 5 bases at J, with 20 bases between. In DNA, the CDR3 is TGTGCCAGCAGTGTCGTAGGACATTTAGTAGGGGAGACCCAGTACTTC. Its protein product is CASSVVGHLVGETQYF.

In its sample, this clone was seen a few times. The rearrangement joins TRBV10-3 to TRBJ2-1; the D is unclear. With 3 bases removed from V and 2 bases from J, the gap between germline ends came to 11 bases. The CDR3 is made up of 15 amino acids. Per germline, CDR1 ENHRY and CDR2 SYGVKD. The CDR3 is CAISEASRPYNEQFF. The CDR3 bases are TGTGCCATCAGTGAAGCGTCTAGACCCTACAATGAGCAGTTCTTC.

This clone is labeled as medium-sized. V is TRBV30 and J is TRBJ2-2, with D possibly being TRBD1 (7 bases). The V gene's germline CDR1 is GTSNPN and CDR2 SVGIG (reference sequence). V was pared by 5 bases and J by 2 bases, with 12 bases between. The CDR3 spans 14 residues. The CDR3 loop is CAWGGTANTGELFF. The CDR3 DNA reads TGTGCCTGGGGCGGGACAGCAAACACCGGGGAGCTGTTTTTT.

The chain uses TRBV7-9 and TRBJ2-5, with TRBD1 identical over 7 bases. Trimming cost V 5 bases and J 4 bases; bases outside gene matches: 4. Germline V lookup: CDR1 SEHNR, CDR2 FQNEAQ (reference sequence). The CDR3 extends over 13 amino acids. The CDR3 DNA follows: TGTGCCAGCAGCAGGACAGGCGGAGAGACCCAGTACTTC. Residues: CASSRTGGETQYF.

V and J are TRBV7-9 and TRBJ1-2; no clear D. V was shortened by 2 bases and J by 11 bases, with 15 bases between the two germline ends. The germline V gene has CDR1 SEHNR and CDR2 FQNEAQ (reference sequence). This CDR3 contains 13 residues. The CDR3 region is CASSLPGPRVYTF. The CDR3 nucleotides are TGTGCCAGCAGCTTACCCGGGCCCCGCGTATACACCTTC.

This clone turned up a few times. This sequence joins TRBV19 and TRBJ2-5; the D is unclear. The V and J ends lost 2 bases and 5 bases respectively, with 9 bases between them. The CDR3 spans 13 residues. Germline V gene data show CDR1 as LNHDA and CDR2 as SQIVND (reference sequence). The CDR3 region has the DNA TGTGCCAGTAGTATATTCCTAACGGAGACCCAGTACTTC. Protein: CASSIFLTETQYF.

On this clone itself: This same CDR3 is encoded by further DNA sequences in the sample. This chain connects TRBV27 to TRBJ2-6, with D hard to call. Germline assignment: CDR1 MNHEY and CDR2 SMNVEV (reference sequence). The ends were cut back, 8 bases at V and 5 bases at J, with 16 bases in the middle. This CDR3 is 15 amino acids long. CDR3: CASRPGGFRANVLTF. The CDR3 DNA reads TGTGCCAGCCGCCCCGGTGGTTTTAGGGCCAACGTCCTGACTTTC.

In this sample, this clone turned up once. The chain employs TRBV7-5 and TRBJ2-7; TRBD2 reflects the table's D call only, with no check against the DNA. TRBV7-5 is classified as a pseudogene. This CDR3 region has 12 residues. CDR3 coding DNA: TGTGCCAGCAGCTTAACGGGTTACGAGCAGTACTTC. It specifies CASSLTGYEQYF.

This chain links TRBV19 with TRBJ1-1; D remains unclear. This CDR3 region has 15 residues. CDR1 and CDR2 from the germline V gene are LNHDA and SQIVND (reference sequence). Between the trimmed V and J ends, which lost 3 bases and 6 bases, there was a span of 17 bases. In DNA form, the CDR3 reads TGTGCCAGTAGTATTGTGGCCTTAACGGGCGCTGAAGCTTTCTTT. Translated: CASSIVALTGAEAFF.

This clone has only a few counts. The chain is built from TRBV27 and TRBJ1-5; no reliable D call. The CDR3 runs 14 residues. The germline gives CDR1 MNHEY, CDR2 SMNVEV (reference sequence). The V and J ends lost 4 bases and 1 base respectively, with 8 bases between them. CDR3 DNA sequence: TGTGCCAGCAGTTCGGCAGGAAGCAATCAGCCCCAGCATTTT. The encoded protein is CASSSAGSNQPQHF.

The genes are TRBV6-1 and TRBJ1-1; D unresolved. This CDR3 has 13 residues. The germline V gene encodes CDR1 MNHNS and CDR2 SASEGT. Trimming pared 6 bases from V and 1 base from J, leaving 9 bases between. The CDR3 DNA reads TGTGCCAGCAGCCTCTACTGGAACACTGAAGCTTTCTTT. It translates to CASSLYWNTEAFF.

This clone is termed medium-sized. The chain combines TRBV6-6 with TRBJ1-2; D possibly corresponds to TRBD1 (5 bases). CDR3 size: 14 residues. The germline gives CDR1 MNHNY, CDR2 SVGAGI (reference sequence). The V end lost 7 bases, the J end lost 1 base, and 13 bases lay between the germline ends. CDR3 loop: CASTQGQGNYGYTF. The CDR3 bases are TGTGCCAGCACCCAGGGTCAGGGTAACTATGGCTACACCTTC.

The rearrangement links TRBV7-2 to TRBJ1-5; TRBD1 is a possible D gene (5 bases). V lost 2 bases, J lost 3 bases, and 14 bases lay in between. This CDR3 comprises 16 residues. Germline values: CDR1 SGHTA, CDR2 FQGNSA. CDR3 protein: CASSLQGTTSNQPQHF. CDR3 bases: TGTGCCAGCAGCTTACAGGGCACCACATCCAATCAGCCCCAGCATTTT.

The rearrangement uses TRBV19 and TRBJ2-3, with a tentative D call TRBD1 (5 bases). The germline CDR1 and CDR2 sequences are LNHDA and SQIVND (reference sequence). Trimming stripped 3 bases from V and 1 base from J, with 11 bases between. The CDR3 covers 15 residues. The CDR3 reads CASSMGRTGTDTQYF. The CDR3 DNA is TGTGCCAGTAGTATGGGGCGGACGGGCACAGATACGCAGTATTTT.

This clone showed up just once. The rearrangement links TRBV6-5 to TRBJ1-1; 7 nucleotides agree with TRBD1. Germline V gene lookup returns CDR1 MNHEY and CDR2 SVGAGI. Germline trimming cut 0 bases from V and 0 bases from J; bases unmatched to any gene: 1. The CDR3 extends over 15 amino acids. The CDR3 DNA reads TGTGCCAGCAGTTACTCGGGACAGTTGAACACTGAAGCTTTCTTT. Its translation: CASSYSGQLNTEAFF.

Only a few counts were recorded for this clone. The chain employs TRBV11-2 and TRBJ1-1; D unresolved. CDR3 length equals 13 residues. V was trimmed by 6 bases and J by 1 base, leaving 9 bases between them. The germline V gene has CDR1 SGHAT and CDR2 FQNNGV. This CDR3 reads CASSFTENTEAFF. Here the CDR3 DNA reads TGTGCCAGCAGTTTCACAGAGAACACTGAAGCTTTCTTT.

The chain joins TRBV5-1 to TRBJ1-1, with D uncertain. The CDR3 contains 15 residues. V was trimmed by 0 bases and J by 1 base, leaving 10 bases between them. CDR1 is SGHRS and CDR2 is YFSETQ in the germline V gene. In nucleotides, the CDR3 is TGCGCCAGCAGCTTGGGGGCCCTCGGGAACACTGAAGCTTTCTTT. Its protein is CASSLGALGNTEAFF.

The genes are TRBV2 and TRBJ1-2; TRBD1 matches 11 bases. The germline CDR1 and CDR2 sequences are SNHLY and FYNNEI. The CDR3 covers 14 residues. V lost 6 bases to trimming and J lost 2 bases; unmatched junction nucleotides: 2. The CDR3: CASRGTGGNYGYTF. In DNA form, the CDR3 reads TGTGCCAGCAGGGGGACAGGGGGGAACTATGGCTACACCTTC.

In DNA, the CDR3 is TGTGCCAGCTCACATCGACTCGGCACAGATACGCAGTATTTT. It specifies CASSHRLGTDTQYF. J is TRBJ2-3 and V is TRBV18; D is unresolved. Germline assignment: CDR1 KGHSH and CDR2 LQKENI. Trimming removed 4 bases at V and 1 base at J, with 9 bases between. The length of the CDR3 is 14 residues.

V gene TRBV19 combines with J gene TRBJ2-7; TRBD1 or TRBD2 may be the D gene (6 bases each). The CDR3 sequence is 13 residues long. The V gene lost 6 bases and the J gene lost 10 bases, with 19 bases spanning the gap. Germline values: CDR1 LNHDA, CDR2 SQIVND (reference sequence). The CDR3 loop reads CASSFAGQGPQYF. In DNA, the CDR3 is TGTGCCAGTAGCTTCGCGGGGCAGGGGCCCCAGTACTTC.